Included here is one T cell receptor (beta chain) sequence, with context. Antigen unknown. The germline gives CDR1 ENHRY, CDR2 SYGVKD. V gave up 5 bases and J gave up 4 bases, with 9 bases separating them. The CDR3 contains 14 residues. Amplification of TCR beta CDR3 regions used RNA as the template. RT-PCR in the first round (using the HTBI primer set) targeted the TCR CDR3. TCRdb reprocessed the multiplex PCR reads with MiXCR, giving one entry per CDR3 protein. The data hold about 840,000 distinct CDR3 sequences, with over 35% observed a single time. The data were taken from a study of T cells in Graves' hyperthyroidism and ophthalmopathy. Study-wide points: Also found in blood were most expanded thyroid clonotypes above 0.001.

Hyperthyroidism was newly diagnosed in patients aged 18 to 65 (duration under 2 months). Orbital computed tomography, thyroid ultrasound, serum thyroxine and TRAb, and clinical symptoms together informed the diagnoses. This receptor was taken from a man between 18 and 35 years old with Graves' hyperthyroidism. V gene TRBV10-3 combines with J gene TRBJ2-6; D is ambiguous. Sequenced sample: blood. The CDR3 nucleotides read TGTGCCATCAGTTTACCCCCAGGGGCCAACGTCCTGACTTTC. Amino acids: CAISLPPGANVLTF.